The 27 T cell receptor beta chains listed next were all sequenced from one sample in a study of shared clonotypes between healthy human individuals. Assay used: immunoSEQ multiplex PCR; TCRdb lists only in-frame clones, some missing. This table has roughly 700,000 clones, approximately 79% appearing once. The specimen was memory CD4+ T cells sorted from blood. Subset in this sample: CD45RA-negative fraction. The receptors come from a woman in her 30s in good health.

V and J are TRBV28 and TRBJ2-5; 14 positions agree with TRBD2. There are 15 residues in the CDR3. Germline V gene data show CDR1 as MDHEN and CDR2 as SYDVKM. V lost 8 bases and J lost 4; bases outside the gene matches: 6. CDR3 loop: CASGPGLAGVETQYF. CDR3 sequence (DNA): TGTGCCAGCGGCCCGGGACTAGCGGGAGTAGAGACCCAGTACTTC. Combining the CDR3 with reference TRBV28 and TRBJ2-5 gives the whole variable domain DVKVTQSSRYLVKRTGEKVFLECVQDMDHENMFWYRQDPGLGLRLIYFSYDVKMKEKGDIPEGYSVSREKKERFSLILESASTNQTSMYLCASGPGLAGVETQYFGPGTRLLVL.

The V call is TRBV29-1, the J call TRBJ2-3; TRBD2 matches 7 bases. CDR3 length equals 13 residues. Germline V CDR1 and CDR2: SQVTM, ANQGSEA. After removal of 4 bases from V and 5 bases from J, the junction contained 6 bases not matched to a gene. The CDR3 sequence is CSVASGMGDTQYF. For the CDR3, the DNA is TGCAGCGTTGCTAGCGGCATGGGAGATACGCAGTATTTT.

The V call is TRBV19, the J call TRBJ2-7; 12 nucleotides match TRBD2. V dropped 5 bases and J dropped 7; count of bases not matched to a gene: 9. The CDR3 runs 15 residues. Looked up from germline, CDR1 is LNHDA and CDR2 is SQIVND (reference sequence). CDR3: CASSATSGSSGEQYF. The CDR3 DNA is TGTGCCAGTAGTGCGACTAGCGGGAGCTCTGGGGAGCAGTACTTC.

The genes are TRBV5-1 and TRBJ2-1; TRBD2 is a possible D gene (7 bases). Deletions cut 4 bases from V and 1 base from J, with 18 bases between. There are 17 residues in the CDR3. From germline, CDR1 is SGHRS and CDR2 YFSETQ. In DNA, the CDR3 is TGCGCCAGCAGCCCTTGGGGGGGCACCCAATCCTACAATGAGCAGTTCTTC. Translation gives CASSPWGGTQSYNEQFF.

The gene calls are TRBV11-2 and TRBJ1-1; the D gene is possibly TRBD1 (6 bases). Germline V gene data show CDR1 as SGHAT and CDR2 as FQNNGV. With 5 bases removed from V and 4 bases from J, the gap between germline ends came to 20 bases. This CDR3 comprises 16 residues. The chain's CDR3 is CASSVGQFGVGTEAFF. DNA of the CDR3: TGTGCCAGCAGCGTGGGACAATTTGGGGTCGGCACTGAAGCTTTCTTT.

The J gene is TRBJ2-7, the V gene TRBV6-1; no definite D call. V lost 3 bases and J 2 bases, leaving 8 bases between the germline ends. The CDR3 sequence is 13 residues long. Germline assignment: CDR1 MNHNS and CDR2 SASEGT. This CDR3 is CASSDLWAYEQYF. Here the CDR3 DNA reads TGTGCCAGCAGTGACCTGTGGGCCTACGAGCAGTACTTC.

This clone showed up just once. The CDR3 DNA is TGTGCCAGCAGCCCCAGTATGTACGGGAGGCTCTCCGGGGAGCTGTTTTTT. Protein: CASSPSMYGRLSGELFF. J is TRBJ2-2 and V is TRBV11-3; 7 nucleotides match TRBD2. This CDR3 is built from 17 residues. Germline V gene sequence: CDR1 SGHNT, CDR2 YENEEA. V lost 5 bases to trimming and J lost 6 bases; unmatched junction nucleotides: 15.

The CDR3: CASSLRGLREQYF. DNA of the CDR3: TGTGCCAGCAGCCTCCGGGGGTTGCGCGAGCAGTACTTC. The gene calls are TRBV28 and TRBJ2-7; D may be TRBD2 (6 bases). There are 13 residues in the CDR3. V lost 6 bases to trimming and J lost 6 bases, with 15 bases between them. The germline gives CDR1 MDHEN, CDR2 SYDVKM.

The CDR3 is CASSAGTGATDTQYF. Written as DNA, the CDR3 is TGTGCCAGCAGCGCCGGGACAGGGGCCACAGATACGCAGTATTTT. The V gene is TRBV2, the J gene TRBJ2-3; TRBD1 agrees at 10 bases. Germline V gene sequence: CDR1 SNHLY, CDR2 FYNNEI. The V and J ends lost 6 bases and 2 bases, in that order; junction bases with no gene match: 5. CDR3 length: 15 residues.

The rearrangement links TRBV10-3 to TRBJ1-5; no definite D call. Trimming removed 0 bases from V and 0 bases from J, with 12 bases in between. Germline-derived CDR1 and CDR2 are ENHRY and SYGVKD. CDR3 size: 17 residues. The CDR3 here is CAISESGAAASNQPQHF. The CDR3 region has the DNA TGTGCCATCAGTGAGTCAGGAGCGGCAGCTAGCAATCAGCCCCAGCATTTT.

The chain links TRBV5-4 to TRBJ2-4; D tentatively reads TRBD1 or TRBD2 (5 bases each). This CDR3 comprises 13 residues. The V gene's germline CDR1 is SGHNT and CDR2 YYREEE (reference sequence). V gave up 4 bases and J gave up 7 bases, with 12 bases separating them. The CDR3 DNA is TGTGCCAGCAGCCGAGAGTGGGGGAACATTCAGTACTTC. Translation: CASSREWGNIQYF.

The rearrangement uses TRBV7-2 and TRBJ2-1; the match to TRBD2 covers 11 bases. Germline V CDR1 and CDR2: SGHTA, FQGNSA. The CDR3 covers 15 residues. V gave up 1 base and J gave up 13 bases; unmatched junction bases: 9. CDR3 in amino acids: CASSLGSGRASVQFF. Written as DNA, the CDR3 is TGTGCCAGCAGCTTAGGTAGCGGGAGGGCCTCGGTACAGTTCTTC.

The V and J genes are TRBV29-1 and TRBJ1-1, with TRBD1 identical over 7 bases. Trimming at V came to 6 bases and at J to 7 bases, leaving 11 bases not matched to a gene. CDR3 length: 13 amino acids. Per the germline V gene, CDR1 is SQVTM and CDR2 is ANQGSEA. CDR3 nucleotides: TGCAGCGTGGCCTCCGGGACAGTGAGTGAAGCTTTCTTT. It yields the protein CSVASGTVSEAFF.

The V and J genes are TRBV21-1 and TRBJ2-3; TRBD1, the D gene given by the table, was not confirmed from the DNA. TRBV21-1 constitutes a pseudogene. This CDR3 is 17 amino acids long. CDR3: CASSKVPRQGYTDTQYF. The CDR3 region has the DNA TGTGCCAGCAGCAAAGTGCCCCGACAGGGGTACACAGATACGCAGTATTTT.

This clone was seen a single time. The V gene is TRBV5-1, the J gene TRBJ2-7; TRBD2 matches at 8 bases. Germline CDR1 is SGHRS and CDR2 is YFSETQ. V lost 5 bases to trimming and J lost 1 base; unmatched junction nucleotides: 8. CDR3 size: 15 residues. CDR3 sequence (DNA): TGCGCCAGCAGTTTAGCGGGATCCTTATCCTACGAGCAGTACTTC. Translation gives CASSLAGSLSYEQYF.

This clone was counted a few times. The chain combines TRBV6-1 with TRBJ1-2; 9 nucleotides line up with TRBD1. The germline CDR1 and CDR2 sequences are MNHNS and SASEGT. The CDR3 is 16 amino acids. The trim removed 0 bases at V and 3 bases at J, leaving 5 bases unmatched. The CDR3 loop reads CASSEARDRADYGYTF. CDR3 DNA: TGTGCCAGCAGTGAAGCCCGGGACAGGGCAGACTATGGCTACACCTTC.

The sample holds a few counts of this clone. The chain uses TRBV11-2 and TRBJ2-5; D call uncertain. The CDR3 is 12 amino acids. Germline V lookup: CDR1 SGHAT, CDR2 FQNNGV. V was pared by 4 bases and J by 5 bases, with 8 bases between. CDR3 coding DNA: TGTGCCAGCAGCTCCTACCTGGAGACCCAGTACTTC. It encodes CASSSYLETQYF.

A few counts support this clone. This sequence joins TRBV4-1 and TRBJ2-3; TRBD2 matches at 14 bases. The ends lost 2 bases at V and 1 base at J; junction bases unmatched: 5. Per the germline V gene, CDR1 is MGHRA and CDR2 is YSYEKL. The CDR3 sequence is 18 residues long. This CDR3 is CASSQPGLAGGGTDTQYF. DNA for the CDR3: TGCGCCAGCAGCCAACCTGGACTAGCGGGGGGAGGCACAGATACGCAGTATTTT.

The rearrangement links TRBV5-1 to TRBJ1-2, with TRBD1 matching over 7 bases. Germline V gene sequence: CDR1 SGHRS, CDR2 YFSETQ. V lost 3 bases, J lost 3 bases, and 8 bases stayed unmatched. This CDR3 spans 15 amino acids. CDR3 sequence (DNA): TGCGCCAGCAGCTCCGATTCACAGGGGCACTATGGCTACACCTTC. Its protein product is CASSSDSQGHYGYTF.

The V and J genes are TRBV6-5 and TRBJ2-3, with D tentatively TRBD1 (5 bases). CDR1 and CDR2 from the germline V gene are MNHEY and SVGAGI. The CDR3 length is 15 residues. The V end was cut by 6 bases, the J end by 5 bases, with 18 bases between. The CDR3 spells CASRPQGRAGDTQYF. The CDR3 nucleotides are TGTGCCAGCAGGCCGCAGGGAAGAGCAGGAGATACGCAGTATTTT.

The CDR3 DNA follows: TGTGCCAGCAGAACGTCGGGGAAGAGGTACAATGAGCAGTTCTTC. This sequence encodes CASRTSGKRYNEQFF. The V and J genes are TRBV6-5 and TRBJ2-1, with a weak D call TRBD2 (5 bases). V dropped 6 bases and J dropped 4 bases, with 16 bases sitting between them. CDR1 and CDR2 from the germline V gene are MNHEY and SVGAGI. This CDR3 has 15 amino acids.

A note on this clone: A much bigger clone sits one base away, suggesting this may be a read error. The chain joins TRBV6-5 to TRBJ2-2; 8 bases line up with TRBD1. The V segment lost 2 bases and the J segment 1 base; nucleotides outside the gene matches: 0. The CDR3 has 15 residues. CDR1 is MNHEY and CDR2 is SVGAGI in the germline V gene. Here the CDR3 reads CASSYGTGNTGELFF. CDR3 nucleotide sequence: TGTGCCAGCAGTTACGGGACAGGGAACACCGGGGAGCTGTTTTTT.

The CDR3 DNA follows: TGTGCCAGCCCCTTAAAGACCAAAGCTTTCTTT. Its translation is CASPLKTKAFF. The V gene is TRBV7-8, the J gene TRBJ1-1; D not resolved. The V end was cut by 8 bases, the J end by 9 bases, with 13 bases between. CDR1 and CDR2 (germline): SGHVS, FQNEAQ. The CDR3 has 11 residues. The entire variable domain, with the rest obtained from reference TRBV7-8 and TRBJ1-1, is as follows: GAGVSQSPRYKVAKRGQDVALRCDPISGHVSLFWYQQALGQGPEFLTYFQNEAQLDKSGLPSDRFFAERPEGSVSTLKIQRTQQEDSAVYLCASPLKTKAFFGQGTRLTVV.

This clone has a single count. The chain links TRBV21-1 to TRBJ1-2; the table assigns TRBD1, which was not confirmed against the DNA. TRBV21-1 is a known pseudogene. The CDR3 has 16 amino acids. The CDR3 is CASSTDRAGKEGGYTF. In nucleotides, the CDR3 is TGTGCCAGCAGCACCGACAGGGCCGGGAAAGAGGGAGGCTACACCTTC.

The genes are TRBV2 and TRBJ2-2; 14 nucleotides align to TRBD2. Germline V lookup: CDR1 SNHLY, CDR2 FYNNEI. This CDR3 region has 16 residues. V lost 5 bases to trimming and J lost 4 bases; unmatched junction nucleotides: 3. CDR3 in amino acids: CASSRLAGGLTGELFF. CDR3 DNA sequence: TGTGCCAGCAGTAGACTAGCGGGAGGGCTCACCGGGGAGCTGTTTTTT.

This clone has only a few counts. The chain uses TRBV10-3 and TRBJ2-3; 9 nucleotides match TRBD2. V lost 2 bases and J lost 4; bases outside the gene matches: 4. Germline V CDR1 and CDR2: ENHRY, SYGVKD. The CDR3 is 15 residues long. The CDR3 loop is CAISEPGLAADTQYF. DNA for the CDR3: TGTGCCATCAGTGAGCCGGGACTAGCAGCAGATACGCAGTATTTT.

The chain uses TRBV5-6 and TRBJ2-5; 8 bases are a match to TRBD1. V lost 4 bases to trimming and J lost 7 bases; unmatched junction nucleotides: 12. Germline V gene data show CDR1 as SGHDT and CDR2 as YYEEEE. CDR3 size: 15 residues. The CDR3, as DNA: TGTGCCAGCAGCGTTGGGTCGGACAGGGTTGGGACCCAGTACTTC. Encoded protein: CASSVGSDRVGTQYF.